This TCR beta chain was sequenced in a study of blood T cells in healthy people across ages. Study findings and constraints: Older age coincided with a roughly linear decline in TCR beta diversity per million T cells. Percentage of naive T cells showed a strong correlation with TCR beta diversity. Researchers said unsorted PBMCs prevented a conclusive naive versus antigen-experienced comparison.

Alongside a J-beta primer mix, a sample-barcoded 5' primer served in a second PCR lasting about 7 to 11 cycles. Each cDNA molecule, via a template-switch adaptor with 12 random nucleotides, was tagged. TCRdb ran MiXCR on the 5' RACE reads and lists one entry per CDR3 protein. The data show hundreds of thousands of distinct CDR3 sequences, with around 30% seen just once and 17% held by the top ten. This clonotype was seen at least ten times. Its antigen is not known. In germline, CDR1 is WNHNN, CDR2 SYGVQD (reference sequence). The CDR3 contains 15 residues. V shed 3 bases, J shed 9 bases, and the junction held 9 bases outside the gene matches.

The sample comprised blood. The V and J genes are TRBV10-1 and TRBJ2-3; 10 bases are a match to TRBD2. This TCR was sampled from a woman older than 75 in good health. CDR3 amino acids: CASSEPAGGLDTQYF. CDR3 bases: TGCGCCAGCAGTGAACCAGCGGGGGGGCTCGACACGCAGTATTTT.